These 21 T cell receptor beta chains share one sample of origin, sequenced in a study of T cell responses to AZD1222 COVID-19 vaccine. Libraries were prepared by immunoSEQ multiplex PCR; TCRdb keeps only in-frame clonotypes and omits some of them. The sample carries some 100,000 clones, around nine tenths recorded once. Specimen: peripheral blood, collected 28 days after the second AZD1222 dose. Receptor source: an adult who received the AZD1222 COVID-19 vaccine.

V gene TRBV9 combines with J gene TRBJ1-1, with D maybe TRBD1 (6 bases). V was shortened by 1 base and J by 7 bases, with 14 bases between the two germline ends. Germline CDR1 and CDR2: SGDLS and YYNGEE. This CDR3 comprises 14 residues. The CDR3 is CASSVRPGEVEAFF. CDR3 DNA sequence: TGTGCCAGCAGCGTAAGGCCAGGGGAGGTTGAAGCTTTCTTT.

This sequence joins TRBV27 and TRBJ2-5, with D tentatively TRBD1 (6 bases). V gave up 6 bases and J gave up 5 bases, with 13 bases separating them. The germline V gene has CDR1 MNHEY and CDR2 SMNVEV (reference sequence). This CDR3 is 13 amino acids long. DNA of the CDR3: TGTGCCAGCAGCCGACTGGGGGCGGAGACCCAGTACTTC. Protein: CASSRLGAETQYF.

In this sample, this clone turned up once. The gene calls are TRBV6-2 or TRBV6-3 and TRBJ2-3, with a tentative D call TRBD2 (6 bases). V was trimmed by 2 bases and J by 3 bases, leaving 12 bases between them. CDR3 length: 15 amino acids. CDR1 is MNHEY and CDR2 is SVGEGT in the germline V gene. As DNA, the CDR3 is TGTGCCAGCAGTTACCCGGGAGCGAGGACAGATACGCAGTATTTT. It yields the protein CASSYPGARTDTQYF.

The chain employs TRBV6-5 and TRBJ1-3; D gene ambiguous. The CDR3 runs 14 residues. With 3 bases removed from V and 3 bases from J, the gap between germline ends came to 9 bases. Germline V gene data show CDR1 as MNHEY and CDR2 as SVGAGI. The CDR3: CASSYRHNGNTIYF. CDR3 bases: TGTGCCAGCAGTTATAGGCACAATGGAAACACCATATATTTT.

The V call is TRBV28, the J call TRBJ1-4; the D gene is possibly TRBD1 (6 bases). Trimming removed 6 bases at V and 11 bases at J, with 28 bases between. In germline, CDR1 is MDHEN, CDR2 SYDVKM. The CDR3 is made up of 17 amino acids. The CDR3 nucleotides read TGTGCCAGCAGCCCTCCCCGGACAGTCGGGCCAGATGGGAAACTGTTTTTT. It codes for CASSPPRTVGPDGKLFF.

The chain carries TRBV25-1 and TRBJ2-7; D may be TRBD1 (5 bases). Trimming cost V 4 bases and J 6 bases, with 25 bases left between them. The CDR3 is 17 amino acids. From germline, CDR1 is MGHDK and CDR2 SYGVNS. In DNA, the CDR3 is TGTGCCAGCAGTGTCTCCTCCCCCTCACTGGGGCGAATCGAGCAGTACTTC. Its translation is CASSVSSPSLGRIEQYF.

The chain carries TRBV2 and TRBJ2-1, with 8 positions matching TRBD1. This CDR3 is built from 16 residues. Per the germline V gene, CDR1 is SNHLY and CDR2 is FYNNEI. V lost 2 bases, J lost 7 bases, and 10 bases stayed unmatched. CDR3 bases: TGTGCCAGCAGTGAACCTGGGGCAGGGGGCAATAATGAGCAGTTCTTC. This gives the protein CASSEPGAGGNNEQFF.

The V and J genes are TRBV5-6 and TRBJ1-3; the D is unclear. V dropped 4 bases and J dropped 2 bases, with 7 bases sitting between them. Germline CDR1 reads SGHDT; CDR2 reads YYEEEE. The CDR3 has 13 residues. In nucleotides, the CDR3 is TGTGCCAGCAGCCCAGTTCCTGGAAACACCATATATTTT. It is translated as CASSPVPGNTIYF.

This clone is a singleton in its sample. The genes are TRBV11-3 and TRBJ1-3, with D unresolved. V dropped 5 bases and J dropped 0 bases, with 11 bases sitting between them. The CDR3 length is 15 residues. In germline, CDR1 is SGHNT, CDR2 YENEEA. CDR3 in amino acids: CASSIQESSGNTIYF. As DNA, the CDR3 is TGTGCCAGCAGCATCCAGGAGTCCTCTGGAAACACCATATATTTT.

The J gene is TRBJ1-6, the V gene TRBV18; maybe TRBD1 (6 bases). Germline V gene sequence: CDR1 KGHSH, CDR2 LQKENI. The CDR3 sequence is 14 residues long. The V end was cut by 0 bases, the J end by 10 bases, with 10 bases between. The CDR3, as DNA: TGTGCCAGCTCACCACCCAGGGGTGGGTCACCCCTCCACTTT. It codes for CASSPPRGGSPLHF. Full variable domain (remainder filled in from reference TRBV18 and TRBJ1-6): NAGVMQNPRHLVRRRGQEARLRCSPMKGHSHVYWYRQLPEEGLKFMVYLQKENIIDESGMPKERFSAEFPKEGPSILRIQQVVRGDSAAYFCASSPPRGGSPLHFGNGTRLTVT.

The chain has TRBV4-3 and TRBJ1-2; 9 bases match TRBD1. Trimming at V came to 1 base and at J to 10 bases, leaving 4 bases not matched to a gene. This CDR3 has 13 residues. CDR1 and CDR2 from the germline V gene are LGHNA and YSLEER. The CDR3 sequence: CASSQGRQGDYTF. The CDR3 bases are TGCGCCAGCAGCCAAGGCAGACAGGGGGACTACACCTTC.

This clone was seen more than once but under ten times. The J gene is TRBJ1-2, the V gene TRBV20-1; TRBD1 is a possible D gene (5 bases). Deletions cut 3 bases from V and 7 bases from J, with 18 bases between. Germline V gene data show CDR1 as DFQATT and CDR2 as SNEGSKA (reference sequence). This CDR3 is 14 amino acids long. The CDR3 DNA is TGCAGTGCTAGTTCTGTTTTTCGCGGGGCTGGCTACACCTTC. Its translation is CSASSVFRGAGYTF.

This clone appeared a few times. CDR3 amino acids: CATSRDEGRYTDTQYF. In DNA, the CDR3 is TGTGCCACCAGCAGAGATGAGGGCAGGTACACAGATACGCAGTATTTT. The genes are TRBV15 and TRBJ2-3, with TRBD2 as a possible D gene (5 bases). CDR1 is LNHNV and CDR2 is YYDKDF in the germline V gene (reference sequence). V was shortened by 0 bases and J by 2 bases, with 12 bases between the two germline ends. This CDR3 has 16 residues. Based on the CDR3 plus reference TRBV15 and TRBJ2-3, the full variable domain is DAMVIQNPRYQVTQFGKPVTLSCSQTLNHNVMYWYQQKSSQAPKLLFHYYDKDFNNEADTPDNFQSRRPNTSFCFLDIRSPGLGDTAMYLCATSRDEGRYTDTQYFGPGTRLTVL.

The gene calls are TRBV5-8 and TRBJ1-1, with D tentatively TRBD1 (6 bases). Germline V lookup: CDR1 SGHTS, CDR2 YDEGEE. The V gene lost 4 bases and the J gene lost 0 bases, with 13 bases spanning the gap. The CDR3 covers 15 residues. Here the CDR3 reads CASSGGGRLNTEAFF. In DNA, the CDR3 is TGTGCCAGCAGCGGGGGCGGCAGGTTGAACACTGAAGCTTTCTTT.

The gene calls are TRBV12-5 and TRBJ2-2, with 11 nucleotides matching TRBD1. CDR1 is LGHNT and CDR2 is FRNRAP in the germline V gene. With V trimmed by 1 base and J by 3 bases, 4 bases remained unmatched. The CDR3 runs 17 residues. Here the CDR3 reads CASGLGTGGSYTGELFF. CDR3 nucleotide sequence: TGTGCTAGTGGTTTGGGGACAGGGGGCTCCTACACCGGGGAGCTGTTTTTT. Supplemented by reference TRBV12-5 and TRBJ2-2, the full variable domain reads DARVTQTPRHKVTEMGQEVTMRCQPILGHNTVFWYRQTMMQGLELLAYFRNRAPLDDSGMPKDRFSAEMPDATLATLKIQPSEPRDSAVYFCASGLGTGGSYTGELFFGEGSRLTVL.

The chain carries TRBV27 and TRBJ2-7; D is undetermined. V was shortened by 0 bases and J by 2 bases, with 8 bases between the two germline ends. The CDR3 has 14 residues. Germline-derived CDR1 and CDR2 are MNHEY and SMNVEV (reference sequence). The CDR3 nucleotides read TGTGCCAGCAGTTTATCGAGCCTCCCCTACGAGCAGTACTTC. Translation: CASSLSSLPYEQYF.

This rearrangement joins TRBV6-2 or TRBV6-3 to TRBJ1-6; D may be TRBD1 (6 bases). Trimming removed 6 bases from V and 10 bases from J, with 19 bases in between. CDR3 size: 15 residues. Germline V gene lookup returns CDR1 MNHEY and CDR2 SVGEGT. CDR3 amino acids: CASSHRGGEDSPLHF. CDR3 coding DNA: TGTGCCAGCAGCCACCGTGGGGGCGAGGACTCACCCCTCCACTTT.

This chain uses TRBV9 with TRBJ2-1, with TRBD2 identical over 10 bases. The CDR3 sequence is 17 residues long. The V segment lost 2 bases and the J segment 7 bases; nucleotides outside the gene matches: 12. Germline CDR1 and CDR2: SGDLS and YYNGEE. The CDR3: CASSVASLAGIGNEQFF. The CDR3 coding sequence is TGTGCCAGCAGCGTCGCCTCACTAGCGGGGATTGGAAATGAGCAGTTCTTC.

This rearrangement joins TRBV6-1 to TRBJ1-6, with 8 bases that match TRBD1. J lost 7 bases, V lost 1 base, and 0 bases had no gene match. CDR3 length: 14 amino acids. The germline CDR1 and CDR2 sequences are MNHNS and SASEGT. The CDR3: CASSEGTGNSPLHF. CDR3 bases: TGTGCCAGCAGTGAAGGGACAGGGAATTCACCCCTCCACTTT.

The rearrangement uses TRBV27 and TRBJ1-1; D gene unclear. Deletions cut 5 bases from V and 2 bases from J, with 21 bases between. Looked up from germline, CDR1 is MNHEY and CDR2 is SMNVEV (reference sequence). The CDR3 is 17 residues long. The CDR3 reads CASSPISPGQANTEAFF. The CDR3 nucleotides are TGTGCCAGCAGTCCAATTAGCCCTGGGCAGGCCAACACTGAAGCTTTCTTT.

This chain joins TRBV6-4 and TRBJ2-1; D may match TRBD1 or TRBD2 (5 bases each). The CDR3 contains 15 residues. Germline loops: CDR1 MRHNA, CDR2 SNTAGT. V dropped 6 bases and J dropped 6 bases, with 18 bases sitting between them. For the CDR3, the DNA is TGTGCCAGCAGCGAAGAGCAAGGGACGGGCAATGAGCAGTTCTTC. Translated: CASSEEQGTGNEQFF.